Listed below are T cell receptor beta chains from one sample, sequenced in a study of T-cell reconstitution after alpha-beta-depleted transplantation in children. TCRdb re-analysed the PCR reads in MiXCR, keeping a single row per CDR3 protein. The sample consists of about 260,000 distinct CDR3 sequences, around 7.5% of them appearing once. The sample here was PBMCs, mostly from graft donor cells, taken 180 days after TCRalphabeta/CD19-depleted stem cell transplant. The receptors were gathered from a male patient aged 10-17 years who had a stem cell transplant for acute lymphoblastic leukemia, so the T cells may come from the graft donor. CDR3s include the opening cysteine and the closing phenylalanine or tryptophan. The D gene is left open where the match is weak. Not every row has a clone size; where given, it reads once, few, many or a size class.

v_gene: TRBV23-1; abundance: NA; d_gene: NA; j_gene: TRBJ2-3; CDR3aa: CASSQSPLSTDTQYF; CDR3nt: TGCGCCAGCAGTCAATCCCCCTTAAGCACAGATACGCAGTATTTT
v_gene: TRBV27; abundance: few; d_gene: NA; j_gene: TRBJ2-5; CDR3aa: CASSWDWGETQYF; CDR3nt: TGTGCCAGCAGTTGGGACTGGGGGGAGACCCAGTACTTC
v_gene: TRBV19; abundance: many; d_gene: NA; j_gene: TRBJ1-3; CDR3aa: CASSIETGNTIYF; CDR3nt: TGTGCCAGTAGTATCGAGACTGGAAACACCATATATTTT
v_gene: TRBV28; abundance: many; d_gene: TRBD1; j_gene: TRBJ1-6; CDR3aa: CASSPGTGGNSPLHF; CDR3nt: TGTGCCAGCAGTCCGGGGACAGGGGGTAATTCACCCCTCCACTTT
v_gene: TRBV7-3; abundance: many; d_gene: NA; j_gene: TRBJ1-1; CDR3aa: CASSLSGGRDTEAFF; CDR3nt: TGTGCCAGCAGCTTAAGCGGCGGGAGAGACACTGAAGCTTTCTTT
v_gene: TRBV11-1; abundance: many; d_gene: TRBD2; j_gene: TRBJ2-3; CDR3aa: CASSLGLAGRRGIDTQYF; CDR3nt: TGTGCCAGCAGCTTAGGCCTAGCGGGGCGCCGGGGTATAGATACGCAGTATTTT
v_gene: TRBV4-3; abundance: NA; d_gene: NA; j_gene: TRBJ2-7; CDR3aa: CASWQTVPYEQYF; CDR3nt: TGCGCCAGCTGGCAGACGGTGCCCTACGAGCAGTACTTC
v_gene: TRBV5-1; abundance: many; d_gene: NA; j_gene: TRBJ2-7; CDR3aa: CASSLVPAVSYEQYF; CDR3nt: TGCGCCAGCAGCTTGGTTCCAGCGGTCTCCTACGAGCAGTACTTC
v_gene: TRBV11-2; abundance: many; d_gene: TRBD2; j_gene: TRBJ2-3; CDR3aa: CASTSRGTRATDTQYF; CDR3nt: TGTGCCAGCACCTCTCGGGGGACTAGGGCCACAGATACGCAGTATTTT
v_gene: TRBV20-1; abundance: many; d_gene: NA; j_gene: TRBJ1-2; CDR3aa: CSARDDRTNYGYTF; CDR3nt: TGCAGTGCTAGAGATGACAGGACTAACTATGGCTACACCTTC
v_gene: TRBV9; abundance: many; d_gene: NA; j_gene: TRBJ2-5; CDR3aa: CASSFGGVDETQYF; CDR3nt: TGTGCCAGCAGCTTCGGAGGGGTAGACGAGACCCAGTACTTC
v_gene: TRBV12-3/TRBV12-4; abundance: many; d_gene: NA; j_gene: TRBJ1-1; CDR3aa: CASSFGHLNTEAFF; CDR3nt: TGTGCCAGCAGTTTTGGACACCTGAACACTGAAGCTTTCTTT
v_gene: TRBV21-1; abundance: few; d_gene: NA; j_gene: TRBJ2-7; CDR3aa: CASSKGGAYYEQYF; CDR3nt: TGTGCCAGCAGCAAAGGCGGGGCATACTACGAGCAGTACTTC
v_gene: TRBV10-3; abundance: many; d_gene: TRBD1; j_gene: TRBJ2-2; CDR3aa: CAITPRQGPNTGELFF; CDR3nt: TGTGCCATCACTCCGCGACAGGGCCCGAACACCGGGGAGCTGTTTTTT
v_gene: TRBV24-1; abundance: many; d_gene: TRBD2; j_gene: TRBJ2-2; CDR3aa: CATRQGGRDMYTGELFF; CDR3nt: TGTGCCACCAGACAGGGCGGGAGGGATATGTACACCGGGGAGCTGTTTTTT
v_gene: TRBV24-1; abundance: few; d_gene: NA; j_gene: TRBJ2-3; CDR3aa: CATSDAGTPKPTDTQYF; CDR3nt: TGTGCCACCAGTGACGCCGGGACACCAAAACCCACAGATACGCAGTATTTT
v_gene: TRBV5-1; abundance: many; d_gene: NA; j_gene: TRBJ2-3; CDR3aa: CASSSLAPTDTQYF; CDR3nt: TGCGCCAGCAGCTCCTTAGCCCCCACAGATACGCAGTATTTT
v_gene: TRBV11-2; abundance: many; d_gene: NA; j_gene: TRBJ2-1; CDR3aa: CASSLVEFSYNEQFF; CDR3nt: TGTGCCAGCAGCTTAGTGGAGTTTTCCTACAATGAGCAGTTCTTC
v_gene: TRBV4-1; abundance: many; d_gene: TRBD1; j_gene: TRBJ2-2; CDR3aa: CASSQDPDRALIGGELFF; CDR3nt: TGCGCCAGCAGCCAAGATCCTGACAGGGCCCTCATTGGCGGGGAGCTGTTTTTT
v_gene: TRBV7-8; abundance: many; d_gene: NA; j_gene: TRBJ2-4; CDR3aa: CASSLVGVAKNIQYF; CDR3nt: TGTGCCAGCAGCTTAGTGGGGGTAGCCAAAAACATTCAGTACTTC
v_gene: TRBV7-9; abundance: many; d_gene: NA; j_gene: TRBJ2-7; CDR3aa: CASTRAGTYEQYF; CDR3nt: TGTGCCAGCACCAGGGCTGGAACCTACGAGCAGTACTTC
v_gene: TRBV12-3/TRBV12-4; abundance: many; d_gene: TRBD2; j_gene: TRBJ2-7; CDR3aa: CASSYLAGGTYEQYF; CDR3nt: TGTGCCAGCAGTTACCTAGCGGGAGGGACCTACGAGCAGTACTTC
v_gene: TRBV19; abundance: many; d_gene: NA; j_gene: TRBJ1-5; CDR3aa: CASSIEGRSNQPQHF; CDR3nt: TGTGCCAGTAGTATAGAAGGTCGGTCCAATCAGCCCCAGCATTTT
v_gene: TRBV7-6; abundance: many; d_gene: NA; j_gene: TRBJ2-3; CDR3aa: CASSPQTDTQYF; CDR3nt: TGTGCCAGCAGCCCCCAGACAGATACGCAGTATTTT
v_gene: TRBV7-2; abundance: many; d_gene: NA; j_gene: TRBJ1-1; CDR3aa: CASSFNSNTEAFF; CDR3nt: TGTGCCAGCAGCTTCAACTCGAACACTGAAGCTTTCTTT
v_gene: TRBV7-8; abundance: many; d_gene: TRBD1; j_gene: TRBJ1-4; CDR3aa: CASSSPTGGEKLFF; CDR3nt: TGTGCCAGCAGCTCCCCCACAGGGGGTGAAAAACTGTTTTTT
v_gene: TRBV5-1; abundance: many; d_gene: NA; j_gene: TRBJ2-1; CDR3aa: CASSLYGGNMGNEQFF; CDR3nt: TGCGCCAGCAGCTTGTATGGGGGGAATATGGGCAATGAGCAGTTCTTC
v_gene: TRBV27; abundance: NA; d_gene: TRBD2; j_gene: TRBJ2-2; CDR3aa: CASWERGAPGTGELFF; CDR3nt: TGTGCCAGTTGGGAGCGGGGGGCCCCAGGGACCGGGGAGCTGTTTTTT
v_gene: TRBV9; abundance: many; d_gene: NA; j_gene: TRBJ2-7; CDR3aa: CASSVDGSFTYEQYF; CDR3nt: TGTGCCAGCAGCGTAGATGGAAGTTTTACCTACGAGCAGTACTTC
v_gene: TRBV7-9; abundance: many; d_gene: NA; j_gene: TRBJ1-2; CDR3aa: CASSRGYGYTF; CDR3nt: TGTGCCAGCAGCCGAGGGTATGGCTACACCTTC
v_gene: TRBV20-1; abundance: many; d_gene: NA; j_gene: TRBJ2-5; CDR3aa: CSASRGTQYF; CDR3nt: TGCAGTGCTAGCCGGGGGACCCAGTACTTC
v_gene: TRBV20-1; abundance: many; d_gene: TRBD1; j_gene: TRBJ2-2; CDR3aa: CSATDRLPTGELFF; CDR3nt: TGCAGTGCTACGGACAGGCTCCCCACCGGGGAGCTGTTTTTT
v_gene: TRBV10-3; abundance: many; d_gene: TRBD1; j_gene: TRBJ2-7; CDR3aa: CAISGPGQGAYEQYF; CDR3nt: TGTGCCATCAGTGGACCGGGACAGGGGGCCTACGAGCAGTACTTC
v_gene: TRBV7-9; abundance: many; d_gene: TRBD2; j_gene: TRBJ2-7; CDR3aa: CASSLGFAGTRQAYEQYF; CDR3nt: TGTGCCAGCAGCTTAGGTTTTGCCGGGACTAGGCAGGCCTACGAGCAGTACTTC
v_gene: TRBV15; abundance: many; d_gene: NA; j_gene: TRBJ2-6; CDR3aa: CATSRDLQGDGANVLTF; CDR3nt: TGTGCCACCAGCAGAGATCTCCAGGGAGATGGGGCCAACGTCCTGACTTTC
v_gene: TRBV19; abundance: many; d_gene: NA; j_gene: TRBJ2-5; CDR3aa: CASSAAGLPRGETQYF; CDR3nt: TGTGCCAGTAGTGCCGCAGGGTTGCCTAGGGGAGAGACCCAGTACTTC